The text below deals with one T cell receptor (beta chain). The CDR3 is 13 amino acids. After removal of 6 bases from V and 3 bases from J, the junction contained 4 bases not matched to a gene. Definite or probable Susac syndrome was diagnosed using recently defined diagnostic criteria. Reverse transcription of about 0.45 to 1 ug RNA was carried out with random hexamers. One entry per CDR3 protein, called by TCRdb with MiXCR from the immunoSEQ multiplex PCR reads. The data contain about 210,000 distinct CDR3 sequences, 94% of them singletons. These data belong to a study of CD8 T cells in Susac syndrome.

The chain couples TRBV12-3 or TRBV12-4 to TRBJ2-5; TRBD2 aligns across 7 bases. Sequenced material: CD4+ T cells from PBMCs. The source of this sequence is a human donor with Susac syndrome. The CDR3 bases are TGTGCCAGCAGATGGGGGACTAAAGAGACCCAGTACTTC. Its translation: CASRWGTKETQYF.